This T cell receptor beta chain emerged from a study of T cell responses to AZD1222 COVID-19 vaccine. Points from the study as a whole: Repertoire collection took place solely once the T cell response had peaked.

A note on this clone: Its antigen is currently unknown.

Repertoires were generated with immunoSEQ multiplex PCR, while TCRdb's copy carries only in-frame clones and drops some. Among 150,000 or so clones listed, approximately 93% were seen once. Germline loops: CDR1 WSHSY, CDR2 SAAADI. This CDR3 has 14 residues. Trimming at V came to 6 bases and at J to 9 bases, leaving 6 bases not matched to a gene. This sequence originates from an adult who received the AZD1222 COVID-19 vaccine. Sequencing used peripheral blood, obtained 28 days after the second AZD1222 dose. This chain links TRBV10-2 with TRBJ1-6, with TRBD1 identical over 9 bases. CDR3 DNA sequence: TGCGCCAGCAGCCTAGGACAGGGGATTTCACCCCTCCACTTT. This encodes CASSLGQGISPLHF.